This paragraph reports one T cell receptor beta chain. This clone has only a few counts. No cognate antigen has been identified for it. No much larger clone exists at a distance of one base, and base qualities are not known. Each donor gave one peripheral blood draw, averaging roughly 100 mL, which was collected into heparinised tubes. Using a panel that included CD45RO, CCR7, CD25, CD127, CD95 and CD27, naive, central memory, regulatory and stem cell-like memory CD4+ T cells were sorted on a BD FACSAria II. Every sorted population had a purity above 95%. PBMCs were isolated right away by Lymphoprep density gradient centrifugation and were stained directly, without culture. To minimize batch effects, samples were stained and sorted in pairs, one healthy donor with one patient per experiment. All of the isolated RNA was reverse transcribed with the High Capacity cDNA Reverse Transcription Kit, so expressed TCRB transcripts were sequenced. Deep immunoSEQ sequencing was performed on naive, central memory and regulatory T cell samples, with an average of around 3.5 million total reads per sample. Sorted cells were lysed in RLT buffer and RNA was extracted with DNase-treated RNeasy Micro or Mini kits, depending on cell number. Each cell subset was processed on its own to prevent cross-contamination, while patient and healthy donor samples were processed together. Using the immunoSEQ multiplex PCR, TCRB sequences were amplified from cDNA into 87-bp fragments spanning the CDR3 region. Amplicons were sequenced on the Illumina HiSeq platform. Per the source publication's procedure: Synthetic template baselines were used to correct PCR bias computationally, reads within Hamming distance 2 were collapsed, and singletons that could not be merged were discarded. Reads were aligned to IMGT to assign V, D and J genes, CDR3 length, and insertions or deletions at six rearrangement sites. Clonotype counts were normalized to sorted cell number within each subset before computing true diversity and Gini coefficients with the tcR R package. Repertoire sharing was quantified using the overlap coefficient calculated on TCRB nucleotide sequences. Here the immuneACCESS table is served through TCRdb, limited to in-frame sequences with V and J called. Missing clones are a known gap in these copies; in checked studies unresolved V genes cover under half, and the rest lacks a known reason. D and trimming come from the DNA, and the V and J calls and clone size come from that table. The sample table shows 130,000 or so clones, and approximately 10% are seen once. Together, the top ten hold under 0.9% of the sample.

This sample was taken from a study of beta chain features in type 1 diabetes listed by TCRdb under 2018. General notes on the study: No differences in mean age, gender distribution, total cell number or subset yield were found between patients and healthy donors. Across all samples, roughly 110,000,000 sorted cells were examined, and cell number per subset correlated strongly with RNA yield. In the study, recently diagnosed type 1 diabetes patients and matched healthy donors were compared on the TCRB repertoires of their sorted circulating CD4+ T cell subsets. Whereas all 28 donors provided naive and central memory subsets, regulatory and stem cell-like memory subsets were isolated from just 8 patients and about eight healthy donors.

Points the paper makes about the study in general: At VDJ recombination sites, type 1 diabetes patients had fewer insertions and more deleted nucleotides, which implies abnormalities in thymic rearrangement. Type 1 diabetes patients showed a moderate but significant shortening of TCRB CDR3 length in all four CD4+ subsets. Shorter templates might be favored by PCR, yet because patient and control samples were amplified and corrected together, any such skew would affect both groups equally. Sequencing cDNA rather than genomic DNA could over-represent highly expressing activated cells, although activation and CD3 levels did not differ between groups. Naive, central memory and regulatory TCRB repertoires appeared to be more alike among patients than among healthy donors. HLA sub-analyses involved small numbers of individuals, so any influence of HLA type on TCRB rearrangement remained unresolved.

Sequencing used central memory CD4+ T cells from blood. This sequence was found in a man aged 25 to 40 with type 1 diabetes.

The CDR3 region reads CASSRPPGQEAFF. At the DNA level, the sequence is TGTGCCAGCAGCCGGCCTCCGGGACAGGAAGCTTTCTTT. The rearranged segments are TRBV7-9 and TRBJ1-1; the central 7 bases match TRBD1. The CDR3 runs 13 amino acids, cysteine and phenylalanine included. Only the CDR3 region is kept as DNA, spanning 39 bases read in frame from base 1. Via the germline V gene (reference sequence), CDR1 is SEHNR and CDR2 FQNEAQ. V lost 5 bases and J lost 8 bases, and the count of bases not matched to a germline gene is 8.